Presented here are 16 T cell receptor beta chains from one specimen sequenced in a study of T cell repertoires in cytomegalovirus infection. TCRdb called the reads again in MiXCR, with one record for every CDR3 protein. The sample holds roughly 500,000 distinct CDR3 sequences; 16% are singletons and the top ten take roughly a quarter. Sequences were obtained from CD8+ T cells from PBMCs. The receptor set was obtained from a human donor in good health (CMV status not recorded). Some clones in this sample may be carry-over from other donors' samples.

The chain has TRBV6-5 and TRBJ2-1, with D tentatively TRBD2 (6 bases). The CDR3 contains 14 residues. CDR1 is MNHEY and CDR2 is SVGAGI in the germline V gene. Deletions cut 0 bases from V and 12 bases from J, with 15 bases between. CDR3 region: CASSYSEGRVGQFF. The CDR3 DNA reads as TGTGCCAGCAGTTACTCGGAGGGGCGGGTTGGGCAGTTCTTC.

This clonotype was counted at least ten times. The chain joins TRBV28 to TRBJ2-7; 7 bases fit TRBD2. Losses at the gene ends were 3 bases for V and 3 bases for J; bases not matched to a gene: 14. Germline V CDR1 and CDR2: MDHEN, SYDVKM. The CDR3 contains 17 residues. The CDR3 protein is CASSLFGRREKIYEQYF. CDR3 nucleotides: TGTGCCAGCAGTTTGTTCGGTCGGCGGGAGAAGATCTACGAGCAGTACTTC.

The chain recombines TRBV20-1 with TRBJ1-5; a weak D match, TRBD1 (5 bases). The CDR3 contains 15 residues. The germline V gene has CDR1 DFQATT and CDR2 SNEGSKA (reference sequence). V dropped 6 bases and J dropped 1 base, with 16 bases sitting between them. The CDR3 DNA is TGCAGTGCGGCCTTAGGGAGGGGAAGCAATCAGCCCCAGCATTTT. It translates to CSAALGRGSNQPQHF.

This chain joins TRBV5-6 and TRBJ1-2; 9 bases line up with TRBD1. CDR1 and CDR2 from the germline V gene are SGHDT and YYEEEE. The CDR3 loop spans 15 amino acids. The V segment lost 4 bases and the J segment 8 bases; nucleotides outside the gene matches: 12. As DNA, the CDR3 is TGTGCCAGCAGCCCGGAGGCGCGGACAGGGGAAGGCTACACCTTC. This sequence encodes CASSPEARTGEGYTF.

V usage is TRBV2 and J usage is TRBJ1-2; D gene unclear. There are 10 residues in the CDR3. Germline loops: CDR1 SNHLY, CDR2 FYNNEI. V was cut by 6 bases and J by 8 bases, with 7 bases left in between. CDR3 sequence (DNA): TGTGCCAGCAGGCGGTCCGGCTACACCTTC. It encodes CASRRSGYTF.

In this sample, this clonotype turned up many times. The chain uses TRBV2 and TRBJ2-2; D is uncertain. The length of the CDR3 is 13 residues. Germline values: CDR1 SNHLY, CDR2 FYNNEI. Trimming removed 4 bases at V and 1 base at J, with 4 bases between. In DNA form, the CDR3 reads TGTGCCAGCAGTGCAGGGAACACCGGGGAGCTGTTTTTT. This sequence encodes CASSAGNTGELFF.

The chain has TRBV3-1 and TRBJ2-1; TRBD2 aligns across 8 bases. The CDR3 loop spans 17 amino acids. Trimming at V came to 0 bases and at J to 0 bases, leaving 4 bases not matched to a gene. Germline V lookup: CDR1 LGHDT, CDR2 YNNKEL (reference sequence). The CDR3 DNA follows: TGTGCCAGCAGCCAAGATGTAGCGGGGAGCTCCTACAATGAGCAGTTCTTC. The encoded protein is CASSQDVAGSSYNEQFF.

The chain carries TRBV11-1 and TRBJ2-1; 11 bases agree with TRBD2. Per the germline V gene, CDR1 is SGHAT and CDR2 is FQDESV (reference sequence). J lost 0 bases, V lost 8 bases, and 9 bases had no gene match. The length of the CDR3 is 17 residues. CDR3 DNA sequence: TGTGCCAGCCGGGCTAGCGGGAGGCCCAGCTCCTACAATGAGCAGTTCTTC. Translation: CASRASGRPSSYNEQFF.

The chain links TRBV7-9 to TRBJ2-1; D is unclear. There are 12 residues in the CDR3. The ends were cut back, 5 bases at V and 9 bases at J, with 11 bases in the middle. Germline lookup yields CDR1 SEHNR and CDR2 FQNEAQ (reference sequence). CDR3 bases: TGTGCCAGCAGCCCCTTAGAGCCTGAGCAGTTCTTC. Encoded protein: CASSPLEPEQFF. Variable domain in full (rest from reference TRBV7-9 and TRBJ2-1): DTGVSQNPRHKITKRGQNVTFRCDPISEHNRLYWYRQTLGQGPEFLTYFQNEAQLEKSRLLSDRFSAERPKGSFSTLEIQRTEQGDSAMYLCASSPLEPEQFFGPGTRLTVL.

This clonotype was counted ten times or more. The chain employs TRBV12-5 and TRBJ1-2; a possible D gene is TRBD1 (6 bases). CDR1 and CDR2 (germline): LGHNT, FRNRAP. The CDR3 is 15 amino acids. Trimming left V 4 bases short and J 5 bases short, with 17 bases between. The CDR3 region is CASGSPTGLAYGYTF. CDR3 bases: TGTGCTAGTGGTTCGCCCACAGGGCTCGCTTATGGCTACACCTTC.

This clonotype was observed a few times. The genes are TRBV20-1 and TRBJ2-1; 9 bases match TRBD2. From germline, CDR1 is DFQATT and CDR2 SNEGSKA (reference sequence). The CDR3 runs to 16 residues. The junction had 16 bases not matched to a gene; V was cut back by 6 bases and J by 7 bases. CDR3 sequence (DNA): TGCAGTGCGAAGGTCGTGGCGGGGGGGCAATTTAATGAGCAGTTCTTC. This gives the protein CSAKVVAGGQFNEQFF.

J is TRBJ2-7 and V is TRBV20-1, with 11 bases fitting TRBD1. Unmatched junction bases numbered 4, after V lost 0 bases and J lost 3 bases. Germline loops: CDR1 DFQATT, CDR2 SNEGSKA (reference sequence). The CDR3 sequence is 15 residues long. The CDR3 DNA reads TGCAGTGCTAGAGATCTCGGGACAGGGGGCTACGAGCAGTACTTC. Its translation: CSARDLGTGGYEQYF.

The chain carries TRBV6-4 and TRBJ2-7; D call uncertain. V was shortened by 2 bases and J by 1 base, with 21 bases between the two germline ends. This CDR3 has 18 residues. Germline V gene lookup returns CDR1 MRHNA and CDR2 SNTAGT. CDR3 DNA: TGTGCCAGCAGTGACCGAACCTCGTGGATACCGTGTTCCTACGAGCAGTACTTC. This translates into CASSDRTSWIPCSYEQYF.

In its sample, this clonotype was seen many times. This chain connects TRBV4-2 to TRBJ2-1; D gene uncertain. The germline V gene has CDR1 LGHNA and CDR2 YNFKEQ. The length of the CDR3 is 16 residues. Trimming shortened V by 0 bases and J by 2 bases, and 11 bases separated the two germline ends. CDR3 nucleotide sequence: TGTGCCAGCAGCCAAGAACAAGCGCCGACCTACAATGAGCAGTTCTTC. Its protein is CASSQEQAPTYNEQFF.

Only a few counts were recorded for this clonotype. This chain joins TRBV2 and TRBJ1-2, with a weak D call TRBD1 (6 bases). V gave up 6 bases and J gave up 0 bases, with 20 bases separating them. Germline V gene sequence: CDR1 SNHLY, CDR2 FYNNEI. The CDR3 runs 17 residues. CDR3 sequence: CASSRRMGGQTNYGYTF. In nucleotides, the CDR3 is TGTGCCAGCAGCCGACGCATGGGGGGGCAAACTAACTATGGCTACACCTTC.

There are many counts of this clonotype. The chain joins TRBV7-8 to TRBJ1-5; D unresolved. The V end lost 7 bases, the J end lost 4 bases, and 8 bases lay between the germline ends. CDR1 and CDR2 (germline): SGHVS, FQNEAQ. The length of the CDR3 is 12 residues. The CDR3 sequence is CASMGSNQPQHF. As DNA, the CDR3 is TGTGCCAGCATGGGCTCGAATCAGCCCCAGCATTTT.